The 9 T cell receptor beta chains in this list originate from one sample, sequenced in a study of T cell responses to AZD1222 COVID-19 vaccine. The protocol was immunoSEQ multiplex PCR, while the TCRdb copy is restricted to in-frame clones and leaves out a portion. The repertoire holds over 100,000 clones, with around 87% as singletons. This material consisted of peripheral blood, taken 28 days after the second AZD1222 dose. These receptors originate from an adult who received the AZD1222 COVID-19 vaccine.

The genes are TRBV7-9 and TRBJ2-1, with D perhaps matching TRBD1 (5 bases). The CDR3 length is 12 residues. Germline loops: CDR1 SEHNR, CDR2 FQNEAQ (reference sequence). Trimming cost V 5 bases and J 8 bases, with 10 bases left between them. Here the CDR3 DNA reads TGTGCCAGCAGCGCACAGGCCGATGAGCAGTTCTTC. As protein: CASSAQADEQFF.

This clone was recorded only once. The chain combines TRBV7-2 with TRBJ2-7, with a weak D call TRBD1 (5 bases). CDR1 is SGHTA, CDR2 FQGNSA, per germline. This CDR3 is 14 amino acids long. V was shortened by 4 bases and J by 7 bases, with 17 bases between the two germline ends. Here the CDR3 DNA reads TGTGCCAGCAGCTATCAGGGCAGCCTTGAGGAGCAGTACTTC. It specifies CASSYQGSLEEQYF.

This clone has a single count. The rearrangement links TRBV12-3 or TRBV12-4 to TRBJ2-7, with D perhaps TRBD1 (5 bases). The CDR3 length is 13 residues. V was clipped by 0 bases and J by 5 bases, with 8 bases between them. CDR3 protein: CASSLAAGNEQYF. The DNA for the CDR3 is TGTGCCAGCAGTTTAGCGGCAGGGAACGAGCAGTACTTC.

The chain links TRBV5-6 to TRBJ1-2; a weak D match, TRBD1 (5 bases). Between the trimmed V and J ends, which lost 4 bases and 5 bases, there was a span of 18 bases. CDR1 and CDR2 from the germline V gene are SGHDT and YYEEEE. The CDR3 is 15 amino acids. Here the CDR3 reads CASSNTRDWIYGYTF. The CDR3 DNA sequence: TGTGCCAGCAGCAATACCAGGGACTGGATATATGGCTACACCTTC.

The genes are TRBV11-2 and TRBJ2-1, with 11 bases matching TRBD2. The germline V gene has CDR1 SGHAT and CDR2 FQNNGV. The CDR3 has 15 residues. J lost 4 bases, V lost 5 bases, and 4 bases had no gene match. The CDR3 nucleotides are TGTGCCAGCAGCGAGACTAGCGGGAATTACAATGAGCAGTTCTTC. This gives the protein CASSETSGNYNEQFF.

The chain combines TRBV25-1 with TRBJ2-5, with TRBD2 identical over 11 bases. The germline V gene has CDR1 MGHDK and CDR2 SYGVNS. This CDR3 is 15 amino acids long. V shed 5 bases and J 4 bases; nucleotides not matched to a gene: 6. CDR3 loop: CASSKTGTSGETQYF. CDR3 sequence (DNA): TGTGCCAGCAGTAAAACCGGGACTAGCGGAGAGACCCAGTACTTC.

This chain joins TRBV20-1 and TRBJ2-7, with D possibly matching TRBD2 (6 bases). The CDR3 loop spans 14 amino acids. V shed 3 bases and J shed 1 base, with 13 bases lying between them. CDR1 and CDR2 from the germline V gene are DFQATT and SNEGSKA (reference sequence). CDR3 loop: CSASFGGDSYEQYF. CDR3 nucleotides: TGCAGTGCTAGTTTTGGCGGGGATTCCTACGAGCAGTACTTC.

The rearrangement joins TRBV30 to TRBJ2-1; TRBD1 might be the D (5 bases). The CDR3 is 14 amino acids. V was pared by 2 bases and J by 5 bases, with 13 bases between. Germline CDR1 and CDR2: GTSNPN and SVGIG (reference sequence). The CDR3 DNA sequence: TGTGCCTGGAGTCTTGGGGCTAACCACAATGAGCAGTTCTTC. Translated, it gives CAWSLGANHNEQFF.

The chain has TRBV12-5 and TRBJ2-7, with D tentatively TRBD1 (7 bases). The CDR3 extends over 14 amino acids. Looked up from germline, CDR1 is LGHNT and CDR2 is FRNRAP. V was shortened by 6 bases and J by 3 bases, with 15 bases between the two germline ends. CDR3 sequence: CASGQWQGGYEQYF. The CDR3 nucleotides read TGTGCTAGTGGCCAGTGGCAGGGGGGCTACGAGCAGTACTTC.